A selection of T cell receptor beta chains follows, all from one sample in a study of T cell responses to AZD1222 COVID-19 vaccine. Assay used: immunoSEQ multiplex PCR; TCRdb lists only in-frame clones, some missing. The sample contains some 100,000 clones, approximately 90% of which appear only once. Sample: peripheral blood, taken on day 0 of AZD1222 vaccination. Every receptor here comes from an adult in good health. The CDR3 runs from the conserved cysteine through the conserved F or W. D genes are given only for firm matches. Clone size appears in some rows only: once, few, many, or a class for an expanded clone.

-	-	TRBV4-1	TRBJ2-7	CASRYLQVSYEQYF	TGCGCCAGCAGGTATTTACAGGTCTCCTACGAGCAGTACTTC
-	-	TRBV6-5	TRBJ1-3	CASSYSINYSGNTIYF	TGTGCCAGCAGTTACTCGATCAACTACTCTGGAAACACCATATATTTT
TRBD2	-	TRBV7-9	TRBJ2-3	CASSPGTSGVTQYF	TGTGCCAGCAGCCCCGGGACTAGCGGGGTAACGCAGTATTTT
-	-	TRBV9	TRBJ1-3	CASSVLPAGNTIYF	TGTGCCAGCAGCGTCCTTCCCGCGGGAAACACCATATATTTT
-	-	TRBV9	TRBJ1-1	CASRAGGTEAFF	TGTGCCAGCAGGGCGGGGGGCACTGAAGCTTTCTTT
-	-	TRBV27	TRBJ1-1	CASSLKDQNTEAFF	TGTGCCAGCAGTTTAAAGGACCAGAACACTGAAGCTTTCTTT
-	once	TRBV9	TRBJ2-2	CASSVAQGYTGELFF	TGTGCCAGCAGCGTAGCGCAGGGCTACACCGGGGAGCTGTTTTTT
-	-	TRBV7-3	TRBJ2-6	CASSPRGGGANVLTF	TGTGCCAGCAGCCCCAGGGGAGGTGGGGCCAACGTCCTGACTTTC
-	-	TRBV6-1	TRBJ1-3	CASTTGPRGGNTIYF	TGTGCCAGCACGACAGGTCCTCGGGGTGGAAACACCATATATTTT
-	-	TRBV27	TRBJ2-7	CASSSQAGNYEQYF	TGTGCCAGCAGTTCCCAGGCAGGCAACTACGAGCAGTACTTC
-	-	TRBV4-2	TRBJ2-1	CASSQEAKTLPAYEQFF	TGTGCCAGCAGCCAAGAGGCAAAAACCCTCCCAGCATATGAGCAGTTCTTC
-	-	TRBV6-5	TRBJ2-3	CASSFRRDGTDTQYF	TGTGCCAGCAGTTTTCGGCGGGACGGCACAGATACGCAGTATTTT
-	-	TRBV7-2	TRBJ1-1	CASSKGSVFKGNTEAFF	TGTGCCAGCAGCAAAGGTAGTGTGTTTAAGGGAAACACTGAAGCTTTCTTT
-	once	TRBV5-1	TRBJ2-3	CASSLGESTQYF	TGCGCCAGCAGCTTGGGGGAGAGTACGCAGTATTTT
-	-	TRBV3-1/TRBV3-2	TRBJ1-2	CASSRDLGGDYTF	TGTGCCAGCAGCAGGGACCTGGGGGGGGACTACACCTTC
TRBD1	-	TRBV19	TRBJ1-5	CASSSPPGTGRDQPQHF	TGTGCCAGTAGTTCCCCTCCCGGGACAGGGCGTGACCAGCCCCAGCATTTT
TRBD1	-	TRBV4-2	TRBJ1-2	CASSTRDRGDYGYTF	TGTGCCAGCAGCACCCGGGACAGGGGCGACTATGGCTACACCTTC
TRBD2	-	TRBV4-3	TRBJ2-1	CASSQAGGPYEQFF	TGCGCCAGCAGCCAAGCGGGGGGGCCGTATGAGCAGTTCTTC
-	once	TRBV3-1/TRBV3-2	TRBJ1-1	CASSPSSSVYNTEAFF	TGTGCCAGCAGTCCAAGTAGTTCGGTGTATAACACTGAAGCTTTCTTT
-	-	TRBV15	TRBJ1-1	CATSRDPSWGDTEAFF	TGTGCCACCAGCAGAGACCCTAGTTGGGGGGACACTGAAGCTTTCTTT
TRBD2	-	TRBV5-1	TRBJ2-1	CASRTPGTSVNEQFF	TGCGCCAGCAGGACACCCGGGACTAGCGTCAACGAGCAGTTCTTC
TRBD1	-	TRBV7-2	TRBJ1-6	CASSFSPGQGADSPLHF	TGTGCCAGCAGCTTCTCCCCGGGACAGGGGGCTGATTCACCCCTCCACTTT
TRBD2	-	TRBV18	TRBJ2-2	CASTLRPLAGGTGELFF	TGTGCCAGCACTCTTCGCCCCCTAGCGGGAGGCACCGGGGAGCTGTTTTTT
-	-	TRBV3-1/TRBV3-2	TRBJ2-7	CASSYSGYEQYF	TGTGCCAGCAGCTATTCCGGGTACGAGCAGTACTTC
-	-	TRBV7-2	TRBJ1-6	CASSLAGTEYNSPLHF	TGTGCCAGCAGCTTAGCGGGGACGGAATATAATTCACCCCTCCACTTT
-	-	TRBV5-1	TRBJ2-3	CASRDTDTQYF	TGCGCCAGCAGGGACACAGATACGCAGTATTTT
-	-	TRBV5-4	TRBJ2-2	CASSLIGRNTGELFF	TGTGCCAGCAGCTTAATCGGTAGGAACACCGGGGAGCTGTTTTTT
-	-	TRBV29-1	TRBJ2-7	CSVLYGYEQYF	TGCAGCGTTCTTTACGGGTACGAGCAGTACTTC
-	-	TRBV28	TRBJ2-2	CASSFQDTGELFF	TGTGCCAGCAGTTTTCAGGACACCGGGGAGCTGTTTTTT
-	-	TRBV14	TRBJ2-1	CASSPRDPWVRDEQFF	TGTGCCAGCAGCCCCCGGGACCCATGGGTGCGGGATGAGCAGTTCTTC
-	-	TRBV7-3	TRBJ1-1	CASSLNVRTEAFF	TGTGCCAGCAGCTTAAATGTCCGCACTGAAGCTTTCTTT
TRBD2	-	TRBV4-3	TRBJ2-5	CASSQAGTSGGGLQETQYF	TGCGCCAGCAGCCAAGCCGGGACTAGCGGGGGAGGACTCCAAGAGACCCAGTACTTC
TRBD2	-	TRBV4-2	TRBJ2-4	CASSQDYGTSGRAKNIQYF	TGTGCCAGCAGCCAAGATTATGGGACTAGCGGGAGGGCCAAAAACATTCAGTACTTC
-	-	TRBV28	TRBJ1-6	CASRPGGGDNSPLHF	TGTGCCAGCAGGCCCGGCGGAGGGGATAATTCACCCCTCCACTTT
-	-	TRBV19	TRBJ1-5	CASRTTQGNRQPQHF	TGTGCCAGTAGGACCACACAGGGTAATCGTCAGCCCCAGCATTTT
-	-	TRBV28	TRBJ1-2	CASSLLYKDGYTF	TGTGCCAGCAGCCTCCTATACAAGGATGGCTACACCTTC
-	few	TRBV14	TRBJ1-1	CASSQERVTEAFF	TGTGCCAGCAGCCAAGAGAGGGTCACTGAAGCTTTCTTT
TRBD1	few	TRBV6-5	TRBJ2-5	CASSRTGNGQETQYF	TGTGCCAGCAGCCGGACAGGGAACGGCCAAGAGACCCAGTACTTC
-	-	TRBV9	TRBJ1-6	CASSVGLSNSPLHF	TGTGCCAGCAGCGTTGGTTTGAGTAATTCACCCCTCCACTTT
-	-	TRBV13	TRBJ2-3	CASSSTGTVISTQYF	TGTGCCAGCAGCTCGACCGGGACGGTTATTTCTACGCAGTATTTT
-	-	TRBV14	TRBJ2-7	CASSLRQTASYEQYF	TGTGCCAGCAGCCTTAGACAGACAGCCTCCTACGAGCAGTACTTC
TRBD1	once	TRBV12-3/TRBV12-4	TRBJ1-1	CASSLDRGTEAFF	TGTGCCAGCAGTTTGGACAGGGGCACTGAAGCTTTCTTT
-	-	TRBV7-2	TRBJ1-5	CASSLALVTGYSNQPQHF	TGTGCCAGCAGCTTAGCCTTAGTAACGGGCTATAGCAATCAGCCCCAGCATTTT
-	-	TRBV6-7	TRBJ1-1	CANGEGIRTREAFF	TGTGCCAATGGGGAGGGGATAAGGACCCGGGAAGCTTTCTTT
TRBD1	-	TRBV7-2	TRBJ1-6	CASSLVMTGDNSPLHF	TGTGCCAGCAGCTTAGTTATGACAGGGGATAATTCACCCCTCCACTTT
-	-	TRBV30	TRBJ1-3	CAWTQNSGNTIYF	TGTGCCTGGACACAGAACTCTGGAAACACCATATATTTT
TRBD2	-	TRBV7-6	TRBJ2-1	CASSLGGPAGELFNEQFF	TGTGCCAGCAGCTTAGGAGGGCCGGCGGGGGAATTGTTCAATGAGCAGTTCTTC
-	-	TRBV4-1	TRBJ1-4	CASSQPPDGRKLFF	TGCGCCAGCAGCCAGCCCCCGGACGGTCGAAAACTGTTTTTT